One T cell receptor (beta chain) is described in this entry. Recovered status applied to Cohort 3 donors who had two consecutive negative PCRs. It also applied to those with clearance or with symptom resolution. Clones were sequenced by immunoSEQ multiplex PCR, and TCRdb holds only the in-frame ones, with some missing. The repertoire holds fewer than 200,000 clones, with 88% as singletons. The source of the sample is a study of blood T cell repertoires in COVID-19. From germline, CDR1 is SNHLY and CDR2 FYNNEI. V lost 3 bases and J lost 1, with 10 bases in between. The CDR3 has 15 amino acids. This sequence was found in a woman younger than 30 who had recovered from COVID-19. The rearrangement links TRBV2 to TRBJ2-4; possible D gene TRBD2, 6 bases. The sequencing input was PBMCs or T cells enriched from blood (not recorded which). The DNA of the CDR3 is TGTGCCAGCAGTGAGGGGGGTATCGCCAAAAACATTCAGTACTTC. Translated, it gives CASSEGGIAKNIQYF.